Below, 5 T cell receptor beta chains from the same sample are listed, as sequenced in a study of T cell responses to AZD1222 COVID-19 vaccine. The assay was immunoSEQ multiplex PCR, and TCRdb's table has in-frame clones only and misses some. This repertoire shows 90,000 to 100,000 clones, approximately 90% found once; its top ten account for 2.5% to 3%. The sequences come from peripheral blood, collected on day 0 of AZD1222 vaccination. These receptors came from an adult in good health.

CDR3 nucleotide sequence: TGTGCCAGCTCACCTCCTGGGAGCTCCTACAATGAGCAGTTCTTC. Translating gives CASSPPGSSYNEQFF. The genes are TRBV18 and TRBJ2-1; a possible D gene is TRBD2 (5 bases). Trimming left V 3 bases short and J 0 bases short, with 9 bases between. The CDR3 has 15 residues. Per the germline V gene, CDR1 is KGHSH and CDR2 is LQKENI.

The chain uses TRBV7-9 and TRBJ2-2; 7 nucleotides agree with TRBD1. The ends lost 5 bases at V and 0 bases at J; junction bases unmatched: 3. The CDR3 loop spans 15 amino acids. CDR1 is SEHNR and CDR2 is FQNEAQ in the germline V gene (reference sequence). The CDR3 region has the DNA TGTGCCAGCAGCGATGGACAGGCGAACACCGGGGAGCTGTTTTTT. It is translated as CASSDGQANTGELFF.

The chain recombines TRBV7-9 with TRBJ1-1; 8 bases fit TRBD1. CDR1 is SEHNR and CDR2 is FQNEAQ in the germline V gene (reference sequence). Germline trimming cut 6 bases from V and 2 bases from J; bases unmatched to any gene: 8. The CDR3 sequence is 15 residues long. CDR3 in amino acids: CASRFTGGGNTEAFF. The CDR3 DNA sequence: TGTGCCAGCAGGTTCACAGGGGGTGGAAACACTGAAGCTTTCTTT.

The V and J genes are TRBV18 and TRBJ1-3; D call uncertain. The V gene lost 3 bases and the J gene lost 0 bases, with 12 bases spanning the gap. Germline values: CDR1 KGHSH, CDR2 LQKENI. There are 16 residues in the CDR3. The DNA of the CDR3 is TGTGCCAGCTCACCGAAGACTCTTAGCTCTGGAAACACCATATATTTT. Protein: CASSPKTLSSGNTIYF.

This clone was counted once. V gene TRBV18 combines with J gene TRBJ1-1; a possible D gene is TRBD1 (6 bases). The germline V gene encodes CDR1 KGHSH and CDR2 LQKENI. Trimming shortened V by 2 bases and J by 2 bases, and 9 bases separated the two germline ends. This CDR3 has 14 residues. The CDR3 here is CASSPRQVNTEAFF. CDR3 sequence (DNA): TGTGCCAGCTCACCAAGACAGGTCAACACTGAAGCTTTCTTT.